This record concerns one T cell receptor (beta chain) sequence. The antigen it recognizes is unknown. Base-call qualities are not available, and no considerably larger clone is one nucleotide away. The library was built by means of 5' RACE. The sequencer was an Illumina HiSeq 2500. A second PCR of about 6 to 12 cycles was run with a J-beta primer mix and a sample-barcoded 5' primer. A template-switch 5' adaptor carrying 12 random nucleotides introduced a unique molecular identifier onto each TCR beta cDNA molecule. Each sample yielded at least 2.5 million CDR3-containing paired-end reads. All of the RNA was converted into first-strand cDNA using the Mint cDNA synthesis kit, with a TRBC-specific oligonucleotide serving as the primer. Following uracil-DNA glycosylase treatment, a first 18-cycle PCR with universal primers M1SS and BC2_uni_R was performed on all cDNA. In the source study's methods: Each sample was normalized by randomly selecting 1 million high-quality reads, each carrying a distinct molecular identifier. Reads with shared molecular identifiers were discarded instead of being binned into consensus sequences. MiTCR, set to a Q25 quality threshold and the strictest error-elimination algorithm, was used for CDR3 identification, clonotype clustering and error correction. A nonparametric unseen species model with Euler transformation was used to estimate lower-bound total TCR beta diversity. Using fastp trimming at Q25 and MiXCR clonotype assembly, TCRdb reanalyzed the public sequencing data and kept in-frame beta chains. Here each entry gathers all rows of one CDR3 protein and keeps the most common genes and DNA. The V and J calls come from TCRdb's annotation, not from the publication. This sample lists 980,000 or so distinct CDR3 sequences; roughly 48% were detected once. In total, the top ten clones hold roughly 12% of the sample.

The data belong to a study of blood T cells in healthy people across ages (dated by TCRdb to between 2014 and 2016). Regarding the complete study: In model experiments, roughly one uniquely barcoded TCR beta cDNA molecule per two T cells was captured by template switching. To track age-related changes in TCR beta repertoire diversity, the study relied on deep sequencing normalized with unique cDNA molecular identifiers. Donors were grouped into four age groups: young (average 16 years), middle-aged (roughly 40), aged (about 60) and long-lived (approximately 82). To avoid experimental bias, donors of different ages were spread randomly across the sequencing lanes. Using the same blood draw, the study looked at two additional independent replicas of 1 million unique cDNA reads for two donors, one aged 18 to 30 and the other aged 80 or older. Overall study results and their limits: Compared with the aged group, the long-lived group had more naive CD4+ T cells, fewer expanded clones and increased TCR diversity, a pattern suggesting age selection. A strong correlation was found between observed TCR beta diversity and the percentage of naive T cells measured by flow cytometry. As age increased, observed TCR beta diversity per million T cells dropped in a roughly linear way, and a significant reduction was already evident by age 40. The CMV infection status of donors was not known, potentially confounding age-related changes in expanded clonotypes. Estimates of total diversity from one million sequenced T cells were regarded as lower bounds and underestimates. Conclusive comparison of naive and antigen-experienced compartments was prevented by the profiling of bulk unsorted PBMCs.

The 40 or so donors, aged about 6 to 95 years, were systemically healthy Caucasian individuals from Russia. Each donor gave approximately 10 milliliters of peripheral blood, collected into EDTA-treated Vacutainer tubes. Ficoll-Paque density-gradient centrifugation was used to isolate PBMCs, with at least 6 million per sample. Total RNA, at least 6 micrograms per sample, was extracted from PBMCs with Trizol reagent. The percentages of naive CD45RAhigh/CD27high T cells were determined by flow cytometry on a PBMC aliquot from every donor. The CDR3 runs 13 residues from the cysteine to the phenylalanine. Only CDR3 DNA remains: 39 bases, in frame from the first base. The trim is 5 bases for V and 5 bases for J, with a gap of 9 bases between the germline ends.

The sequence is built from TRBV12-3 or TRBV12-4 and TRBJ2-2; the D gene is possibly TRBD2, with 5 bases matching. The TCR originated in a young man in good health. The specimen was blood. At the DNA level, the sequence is TGTGCCAGCAGTGTACGGGATACCGGGGAGCTGTTTTTT. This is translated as CASSVRDTGELFF.